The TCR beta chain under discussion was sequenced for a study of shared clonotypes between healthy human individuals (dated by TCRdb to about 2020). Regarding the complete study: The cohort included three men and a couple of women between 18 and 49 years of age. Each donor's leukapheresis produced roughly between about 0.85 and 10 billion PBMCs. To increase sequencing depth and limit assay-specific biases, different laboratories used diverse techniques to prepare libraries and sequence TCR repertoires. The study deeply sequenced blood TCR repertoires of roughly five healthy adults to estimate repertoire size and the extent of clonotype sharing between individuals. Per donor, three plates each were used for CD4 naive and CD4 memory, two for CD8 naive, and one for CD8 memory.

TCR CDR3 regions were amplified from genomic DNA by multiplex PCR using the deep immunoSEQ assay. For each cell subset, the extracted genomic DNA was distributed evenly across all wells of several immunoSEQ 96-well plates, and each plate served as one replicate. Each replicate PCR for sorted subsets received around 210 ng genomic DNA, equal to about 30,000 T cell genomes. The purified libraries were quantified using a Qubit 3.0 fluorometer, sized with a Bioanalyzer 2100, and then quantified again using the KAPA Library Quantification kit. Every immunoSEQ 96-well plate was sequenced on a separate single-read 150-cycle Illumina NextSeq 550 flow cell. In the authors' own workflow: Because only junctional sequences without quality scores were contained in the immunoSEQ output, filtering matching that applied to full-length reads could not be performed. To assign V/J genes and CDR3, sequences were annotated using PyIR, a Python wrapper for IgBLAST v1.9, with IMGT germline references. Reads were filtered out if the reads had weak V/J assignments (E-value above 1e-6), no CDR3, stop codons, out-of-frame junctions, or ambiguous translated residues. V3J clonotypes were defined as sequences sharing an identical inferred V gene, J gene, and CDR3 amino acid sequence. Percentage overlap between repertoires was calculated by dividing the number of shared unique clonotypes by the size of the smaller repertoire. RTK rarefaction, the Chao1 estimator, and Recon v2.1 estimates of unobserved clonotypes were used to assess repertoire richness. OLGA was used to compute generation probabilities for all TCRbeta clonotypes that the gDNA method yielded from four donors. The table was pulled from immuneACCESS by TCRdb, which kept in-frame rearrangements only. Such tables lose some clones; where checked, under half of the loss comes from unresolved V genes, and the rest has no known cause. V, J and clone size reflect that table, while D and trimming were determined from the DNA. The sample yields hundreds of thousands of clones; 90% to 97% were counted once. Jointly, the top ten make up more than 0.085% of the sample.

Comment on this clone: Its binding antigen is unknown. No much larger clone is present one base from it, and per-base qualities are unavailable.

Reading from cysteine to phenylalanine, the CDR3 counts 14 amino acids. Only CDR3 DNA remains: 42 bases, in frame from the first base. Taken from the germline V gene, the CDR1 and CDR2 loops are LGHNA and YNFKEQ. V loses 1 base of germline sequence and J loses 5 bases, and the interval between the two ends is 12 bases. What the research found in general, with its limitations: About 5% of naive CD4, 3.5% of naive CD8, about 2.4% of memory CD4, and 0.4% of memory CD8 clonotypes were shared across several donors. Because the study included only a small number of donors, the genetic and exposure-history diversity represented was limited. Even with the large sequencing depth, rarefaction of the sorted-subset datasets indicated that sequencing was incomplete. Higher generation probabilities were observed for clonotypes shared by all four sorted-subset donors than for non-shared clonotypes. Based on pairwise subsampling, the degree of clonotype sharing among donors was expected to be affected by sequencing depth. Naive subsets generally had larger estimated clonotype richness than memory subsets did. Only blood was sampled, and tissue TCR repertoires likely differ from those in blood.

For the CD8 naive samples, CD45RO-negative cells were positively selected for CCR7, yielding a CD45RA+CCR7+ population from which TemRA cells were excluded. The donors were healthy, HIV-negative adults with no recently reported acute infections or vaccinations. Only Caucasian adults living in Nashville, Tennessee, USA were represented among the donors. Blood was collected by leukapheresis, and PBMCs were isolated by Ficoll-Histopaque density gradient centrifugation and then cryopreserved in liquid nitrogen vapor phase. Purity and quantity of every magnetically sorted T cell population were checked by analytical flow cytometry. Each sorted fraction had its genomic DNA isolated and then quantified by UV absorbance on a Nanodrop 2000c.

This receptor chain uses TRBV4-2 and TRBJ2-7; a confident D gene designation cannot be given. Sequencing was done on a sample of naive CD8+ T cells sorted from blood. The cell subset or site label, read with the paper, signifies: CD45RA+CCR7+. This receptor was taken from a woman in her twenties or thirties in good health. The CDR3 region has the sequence CASSQVRDRDEQYF. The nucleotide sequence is TGTGCCAGCAGCCAAGTCCGTGACCGCGACGAGCAGTACTTC.